Below, 26 T cell receptor beta chains from the same sample are listed, as sequenced in a study of beta chain features in type 1 diabetes. Study-level points and caveats: There was a moderate but significant shortening of TCRB CDR3s in all four CD4+ subsets of Type 1 diabetes patients.

Expressed TCRB transcripts got sequenced, as all isolated RNA was reverse transcribed. Here immunoSEQ multiplex PCR was the method, and the copy in TCRdb shows in-frame clones only, minus some. The table has 150,000 to 170,000 clones, about 9.4% seen once. Their specific antigens are unknown. The sequencing input was central memory CD4+ T cells from blood. The receptors originated from a man aged 30-40 years with type 1 diabetes.

This clone was picked up a small number of times. The V and J genes are TRBV7-8 and TRBJ2-1; D ambiguous. The ends were cut back, 1 base at V and 9 bases at J, with 10 bases in the middle. There are 13 residues in the CDR3. CDR1 SGHVS and CDR2 FQNEAQ come from the germline V gene. CDR3 bases: TGTGCCAGCAGCTTAGTTCAGGTTGGTGAGCAGTTCTTC. This sequence encodes CASSLVQVGEQFF.

The CDR3 spells CASSVGSSYNEQFF. Written as DNA, the CDR3 is TGTGCCAGCAGCGTCGGGAGCTCCTACAATGAGCAGTTCTTC. The V gene is TRBV9, the J gene TRBJ2-1; D perhaps matches TRBD2 (6 bases). Trimming pared 2 bases from V and 0 bases from J, leaving 6 bases between. The germline CDR1 and CDR2 sequences are SGDLS and YYNGEE. The CDR3 spans 14 residues.

The chain combines TRBV28 with TRBJ2-7; 7 bases map to TRBD2. This CDR3 is built from 16 residues. Unmatched junction bases numbered 12, after V lost 7 bases and J lost 0 bases. Germline values: CDR1 MDHEN, CDR2 SYDVKM. DNA for the CDR3: TGTGCCAGCAATTCCGGGGGGTTGACAGACTCCTACGAGCAGTACTTC. Translating it yields CASNSGGLTDSYEQYF.

The rearrangement links TRBV5-1 to TRBJ2-2; D is perhaps TRBD2 (6 bases). CDR3 length equals 14 residues. Trimming shortened V by 2 bases and J by 5 bases, and 10 bases separated the two germline ends. Per germline, CDR1 SGHRS and CDR2 YFSETQ. In DNA, the CDR3 is TGCGCCAGCAGCTTATCGGGAGTAACCGGGGAGCTGTTTTTT. This translates into CASSLSGVTGELFF.

V gene TRBV7-9 combines with J gene TRBJ1-2; a possible D gene is TRBD1 (6 bases). Germline CDR1 SEHNR, CDR2 FQNEAQ (reference sequence). Between the trimmed V and J ends, which lost 4 bases and 8 bases, there was a span of 20 bases. This CDR3 contains 15 residues. This chain's CDR3 is CASSSTPGTNKGYTF. CDR3 bases: TGTGCCAGCAGCTCGACTCCCGGGACAAACAAGGGCTACACCTTC.

This clone was observed a handful of times. The chain joins TRBV7-9 to TRBJ2-5, with 7 bases that match TRBD1. In germline, CDR1 is SEHNR, CDR2 FQNEAQ (reference sequence). The V gene end was trimmed by 5 bases and the J gene end by 2 bases; junction bases not matched to a gene: 5. This CDR3 comprises 14 residues. The CDR3 nucleotides are TGTGCCAGCAGCCAAGGGACAGCTCAAGAGACCCAGTACTTC. Translating gives CASSQGTAQETQYF.

This clone was recorded a few times. The chain uses TRBV7-8 and TRBJ2-1; 11 bases are a match to TRBD2. Per germline, CDR1 SGHVS and CDR2 FQNEAQ. V shed 5 bases, J shed 9 bases, and the junction held 6 bases outside the gene matches. This CDR3 has 14 residues. The CDR3 loop is CASSPTSGTLEQFF. Written as DNA, the CDR3 is TGTGCCAGCAGCCCGACTAGCGGGACTCTTGAGCAGTTCTTC.

This clone has more than one count but fewer than ten. The chain has TRBV28 and TRBJ2-7, with D perhaps TRBD2 (6 bases). Trimming stripped 4 bases from V and 5 bases from J, with 18 bases between. The germline V gene has CDR1 MDHEN and CDR2 SYDVKM. This CDR3 has 15 amino acids. CDR3 sequence (DNA): TGTGCCAGCAGTTCCGGGAGCTTTAAACGAGACGAGCAGTACTTC. Protein sequence: CASSSGSFKRDEQYF. The variable domain in full, with the rest retrieved from reference TRBV28 and TRBJ2-7, is DVKVTQSSRYLVKRTGEKVFLECVQDMDHENMFWYRQDPGLGLRLIYFSYDVKMKEKGDIPEGYSVSREKKERFSLILESASTNQTSMYLCASSSGSFKRDEQYFGPGTRLTVT.

The CDR3 sequence: CASRDTSGRVNEQFF. CDR3 bases: TGTGCCAGCAGAGACACTAGCGGGAGGGTAAATGAGCAGTTCTTC. The chain uses TRBV7-9 and TRBJ2-1, with TRBD2 identical over 13 bases. This CDR3 comprises 15 residues. The germline V gene encodes CDR1 SEHNR and CDR2 FQNEAQ (reference sequence). Losses at the gene ends were 6 bases for V and 7 bases for J; bases not matched to a gene: 6.

This clone was counted between two and nine times. V is TRBV10-3 and J is TRBJ2-3; 8 positions agree with TRBD1. CDR1 and CDR2 from the germline V gene are ENHRY and SYGVKD. V dropped 11 bases and J dropped 10; count of bases not matched to a gene: 17. The CDR3 is made up of 14 amino acids. Here the CDR3 DNA reads TGTGCCTCCGGACAGGGTGACCTCTTCGACGCGCAGTATTTT. Amino acid sequence: CASGQGDLFDAQYF.

The sample holds a few counts of this clone. The V gene is TRBV6-6, the J gene TRBJ2-7; D is perhaps TRBD1 (6 bases). Trimming stripped 6 bases from V and 4 bases from J, with 16 bases between. The CDR3 is made up of 14 amino acids. CDR1 MNHNY and CDR2 SVGAGI come from the germline V gene (reference sequence). The chain's CDR3 is CASSRSRGGYEQYF. CDR3 in DNA: TGTGCCAGCAGCCGATCCAGAGGGGGTTACGAGCAGTACTTC.

This clone was detected a few times. The chain uses TRBV5-1 and TRBJ2-3, with 9 bases lining up with TRBD2. The length of the CDR3 is 16 residues. Germline V lookup: CDR1 SGHRS, CDR2 YFSETQ. Unmatched junction bases numbered 11, after V lost 4 bases and J lost 5 bases. CDR3 sequence (DNA): TGCGCCAGCAGCCCCATAGCGGGAGCGCTTGGAGATACGCAGTATTTT. It encodes CASSPIAGALGDTQYF.

The chain recombines TRBV28 with TRBJ2-7, with 12 bases identical to TRBD2. V lost 4 bases to trimming and J lost 2 bases; unmatched junction nucleotides: 3. CDR1 and CDR2 from the germline V gene are MDHEN and SYDVKM. CDR3 length equals 15 residues. In DNA form, the CDR3 reads TGTGCCAGCAGTTCGACTAGCGGGGGCACCTACGAGCAGTACTTC. Its translation: CASSSTSGGTYEQYF.

A few counts support this clone. The chain links TRBV6-1 to TRBJ1-2; 9 nucleotides agree with TRBD1. V dropped 6 bases and J dropped 4; count of bases not matched to a gene: 9. The V gene's germline CDR1 is MNHNS and CDR2 SASEGT. The CDR3 is made up of 15 amino acids. CDR3 loop: CASRGKTGGVYGYTF. CDR3 bases: TGTGCCAGCAGAGGAAAGACAGGGGGAGTCTATGGCTACACCTTC.

This clone was counted a few times. The genes are TRBV5-6 and TRBJ2-3; a possible D gene is TRBD2 (6 bases). Between the trimmed V and J ends, which lost 2 bases and 6 bases, there was a span of 13 bases. The CDR3 sequence is 14 residues long. Germline loops: CDR1 SGHDT, CDR2 YYEEEE. The chain's CDR3 is CASSFPAGRDTQYF. The CDR3 DNA follows: TGTGCCAGCAGCTTTCCAGCGGGTAGGGATACGCAGTATTTT.

This clone has a handful of counts. This rearrangement joins TRBV19 to TRBJ2-7; 9 positions match TRBD2. The CDR3 contains 15 residues. V lost 3 bases to trimming and J lost 3 bases; unmatched junction nucleotides: 6. Germline V gives CDR1 LNHDA, CDR2 SQIVND (reference sequence). CDR3: CASSILYSGSYEQYF. The DNA for the CDR3 is TGTGCCAGTAGTATTTTGTATAGCGGGAGCTACGAGCAGTACTTC.

The chain carries TRBV19 and TRBJ2-1, with TRBD1 identical over 8 bases. V was pared by 7 bases and J by 3 bases, with 5 bases of the junction left unmatched. Germline lookup yields CDR1 LNHDA and CDR2 SQIVND (reference sequence). The CDR3 covers 14 residues. CDR3 region: CASTGQGGYNEQFF. The CDR3 DNA is TGTGCCAGTACTGGACAGGGCGGCTACAATGAGCAGTTCTTC.

The V call is TRBV29-1, the J call TRBJ1-1; D is unclear. Germline V lookup: CDR1 SQVTM, CDR2 ANQGSEA. V was clipped by 3 bases and J by 1 base, with 9 bases between them. CDR3 length: 13 amino acids. CDR3 in DNA: TGCAGCGTTGATACAGCTTGGAACACTGAAGCTTTCTTT. Its translation: CSVDTAWNTEAFF.

The chain joins TRBV4-2 to TRBJ2-7; 8 nucleotides line up with TRBD2. V dropped 4 bases and J dropped 6; count of bases not matched to a gene: 8. This CDR3 spans 14 amino acids. Germline CDR1 and CDR2: LGHNA and YNFKEQ. This chain's CDR3 is CASSPGLAPPEQYF. For the CDR3, the DNA is TGTGCCAGCAGCCCCGGACTAGCTCCTCCCGAGCAGTACTTC.

This clone was found a few times. The V and J genes are TRBV15 and TRBJ2-6; the D gene is possibly TRBD2 (6 bases). CDR3 length: 16 amino acids. Trimming pared 6 bases from V and 4 bases from J, leaving 16 bases between. Looked up from germline, CDR1 is LNHNV and CDR2 is YYDKDF (reference sequence). The CDR3 region is CATSNGGGSGANVLTF. In DNA, the CDR3 is TGTGCCACCAGTAACGGGGGAGGATCAGGGGCCAACGTCCTGACTTTC.

V gene TRBV28 combines with J gene TRBJ2-5, with D possibly matching TRBD1 (6 bases). With 2 bases removed from V and 5 bases from J, the gap between germline ends came to 12 bases. Germline V gene data show CDR1 as MDHEN and CDR2 as SYDVKM. The CDR3 has 14 residues. CDR3 region: CASSLPGAEETQYF. The CDR3, as DNA: TGTGCCAGCAGTTTACCAGGGGCGGAGGAGACCCAGTACTTC.

This clone was observed a handful of times. The chain links TRBV5-1 to TRBJ2-3; D may be TRBD2 (5 bases). V was pared by 4 bases and J by 1 base, with 7 bases between. Looked up from germline, CDR1 is SGHRS and CDR2 is YFSETQ. This CDR3 contains 13 residues. CDR3: CASSPEGTDTQYF. The CDR3 bases are TGCGCCAGCAGCCCGGAGGGCACAGATACGCAGTATTTT.

This clone was seen more than once but under ten times. The chain couples TRBV6-4 to TRBJ1-1; tentative D call: TRBD1 (6 bases). The CDR3 length is 15 residues. CDR1 and CDR2 from the germline V gene are MRHNA and SNTAGT. V was shortened by 7 bases and J by 2 bases, with 17 bases between the two germline ends. CDR3: CASNLGAAFNTEAFF. CDR3 in DNA: TGTGCCAGCAACCTGGGGGCCGCCTTCAACACTGAAGCTTTCTTT.

V gene TRBV7-9 combines with J gene TRBJ1-1, with D uncertain. Looked up from germline, CDR1 is SEHNR and CDR2 is FQNEAQ (reference sequence). V lost 1 base and J lost 6, with 6 bases in between. The CDR3 loop spans 12 amino acids. The CDR3, as DNA: TGTGCCAGCAGCTTAGATCAGGCTGAAGCTTTCTTT. Its translation: CASSLDQAEAFF.

This chain links TRBV27 with TRBJ2-2, with 9 positions matching TRBD1. The CDR3 is made up of 16 amino acids. Germline V gene lookup returns CDR1 MNHEY and CDR2 SMNVEV (reference sequence). V lost 6 bases to trimming and J lost 3 bases; unmatched junction nucleotides: 8. The CDR3 protein is CASSYGQGKYTGELFF. CDR3 DNA: TGTGCCAGCAGCTACGGACAGGGGAAGTACACCGGGGAGCTGTTTTTT.

This clone was found a few times. CDR3 DNA sequence: TGCGCCAGCAGCCAAAGGGACGAGGGGGATCAGCCCCAGCATTTT. Translated: CASSQRDEGDQPQHF. The chain joins TRBV4-1 to TRBJ1-5; perhaps TRBD1 as D (6 bases). The CDR3 contains 15 residues. CDR1 MGHRA and CDR2 YSYEKL come from the germline V gene. Trimming stripped 2 bases from V and 5 bases from J, with 13 bases between.